This T cell receptor beta chain was documented in a study of shared clonotypes between healthy human individuals. Points from the study as a whole: Genetic and exposure-history diversity was limited by the small donor number.

Some clones are missing from TCRdb's copy, which holds only in-frame ones; the method was immunoSEQ multiplex PCR. In the table there are fewer than 1.4 million clones, 70% to 80% of which are singletons. A word on this clone: Antigen specificity is unknown.

This CDR3 has 16 residues. V gene TRBV1 combines with J gene TRBJ2-3; the table's D gene call, TRBD2, was not cross checked with the DNA. TRBV1 is a pseudogene locus. The source is a man aged 18 to 30 in good health. Some clones in this sample may be carry-over from other donors' samples. The source material was memory CD4+ T cells from PBMCs. Subset described: CD45RA-negative fraction. The DNA of the CDR3 is TGCACCAGCAGCCAAGTGACTAGCGGGGTCGTGGGTACGCAGTATTTT. Residues: CTSSQVTSGVVGTQYF.